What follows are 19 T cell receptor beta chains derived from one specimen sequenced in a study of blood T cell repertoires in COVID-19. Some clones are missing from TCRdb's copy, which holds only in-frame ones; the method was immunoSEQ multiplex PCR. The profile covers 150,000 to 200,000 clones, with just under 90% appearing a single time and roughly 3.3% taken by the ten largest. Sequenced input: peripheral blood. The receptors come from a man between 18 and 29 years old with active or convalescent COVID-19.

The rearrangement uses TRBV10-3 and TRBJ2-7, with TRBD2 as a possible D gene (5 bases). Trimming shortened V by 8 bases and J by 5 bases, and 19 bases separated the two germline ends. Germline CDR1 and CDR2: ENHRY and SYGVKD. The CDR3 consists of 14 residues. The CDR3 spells CAIRVLEVVDEQYV. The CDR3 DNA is TGTGCCATCCGGGTTTTGGAGGTGGTGGACGAGCAGTACGTC.

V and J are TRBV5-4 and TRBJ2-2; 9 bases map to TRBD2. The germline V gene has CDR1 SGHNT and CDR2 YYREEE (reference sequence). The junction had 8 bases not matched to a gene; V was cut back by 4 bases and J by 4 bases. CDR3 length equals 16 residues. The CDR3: CASSVQAGGITGELFF. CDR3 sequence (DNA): TGTGCCAGCAGCGTGCAAGCGGGAGGAATCACCGGGGAGCTGTTTTTT.

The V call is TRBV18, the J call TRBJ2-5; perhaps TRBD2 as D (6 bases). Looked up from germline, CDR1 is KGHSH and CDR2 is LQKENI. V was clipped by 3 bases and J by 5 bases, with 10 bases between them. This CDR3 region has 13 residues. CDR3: CASSPPTRETQYF. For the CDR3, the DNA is TGTGCCAGCTCACCTCCGACTAGGGAGACCCAGTACTTC.

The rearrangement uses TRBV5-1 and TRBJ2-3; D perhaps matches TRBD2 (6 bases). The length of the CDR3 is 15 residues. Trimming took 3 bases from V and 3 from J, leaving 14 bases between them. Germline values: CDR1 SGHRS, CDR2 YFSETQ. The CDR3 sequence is CASSWRPGTTDTQYF. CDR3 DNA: TGCGCCAGCAGCTGGCGACCGGGGACTACAGATACGCAGTATTTT. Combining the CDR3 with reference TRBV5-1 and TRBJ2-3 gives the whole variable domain KAGVTQTPRYLIKTRGQQVTLSCSPISGHRSVSWYQQTPGQGLQFLFEYFSETQRNKGNFPGRFSGRQFSNSRSEMNVSTLELGDSALYLCASSWRPGTTDTQYFGPGTRLTVL.

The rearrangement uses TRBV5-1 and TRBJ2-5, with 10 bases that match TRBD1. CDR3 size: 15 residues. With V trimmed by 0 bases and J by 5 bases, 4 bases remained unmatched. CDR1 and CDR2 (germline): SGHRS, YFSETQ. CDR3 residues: CASSLAPGQGETQYF. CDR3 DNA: TGCGCCAGCAGCTTGGCCCCGGGACAGGGGGAGACCCAGTACTTC.

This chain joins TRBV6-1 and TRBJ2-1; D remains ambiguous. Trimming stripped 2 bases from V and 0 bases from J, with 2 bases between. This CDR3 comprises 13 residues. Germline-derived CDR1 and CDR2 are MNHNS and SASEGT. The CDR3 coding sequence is TGTGCCAGCAGTGAACGCTCCTACAATGAGCAGTTCTTC. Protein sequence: CASSERSYNEQFF.

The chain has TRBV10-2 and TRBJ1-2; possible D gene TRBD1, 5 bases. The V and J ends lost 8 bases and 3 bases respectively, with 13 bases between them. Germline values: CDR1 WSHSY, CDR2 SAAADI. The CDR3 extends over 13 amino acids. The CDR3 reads CASRASGDYGYTF. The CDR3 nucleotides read TGCGCCAGCCGGGCCTCGGGGGACTATGGCTACACCTTC.

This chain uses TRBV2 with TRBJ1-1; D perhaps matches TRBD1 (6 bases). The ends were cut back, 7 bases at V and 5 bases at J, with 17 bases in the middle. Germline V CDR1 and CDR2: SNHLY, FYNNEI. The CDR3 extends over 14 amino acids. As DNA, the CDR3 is TGTGCCAGCAAAAACCTCCGGGACACGACTGAAGCTTTCTTT. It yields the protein CASKNLRDTTEAFF.

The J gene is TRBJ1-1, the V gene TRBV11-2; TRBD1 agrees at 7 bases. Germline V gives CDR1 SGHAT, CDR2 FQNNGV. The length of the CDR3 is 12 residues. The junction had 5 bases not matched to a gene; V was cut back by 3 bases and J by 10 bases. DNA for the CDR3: TGTGCCAGCAGCTTTCAGGACAGGTCAGCTTTCTTT. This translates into CASSFQDRSAFF.

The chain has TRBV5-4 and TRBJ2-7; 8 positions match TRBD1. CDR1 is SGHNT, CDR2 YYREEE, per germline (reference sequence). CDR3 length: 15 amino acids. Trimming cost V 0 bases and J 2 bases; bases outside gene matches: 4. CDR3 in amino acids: CASSLGGQVAYEQYV. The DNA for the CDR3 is TGTGCCAGCAGCTTGGGGGGACAGGTTGCCTACGAGCAGTACGTC.

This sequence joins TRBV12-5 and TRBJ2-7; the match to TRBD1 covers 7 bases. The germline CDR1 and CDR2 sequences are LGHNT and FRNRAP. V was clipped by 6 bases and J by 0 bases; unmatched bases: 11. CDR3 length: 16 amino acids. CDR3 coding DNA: TGTGCTAGTGGACACGGGACAGACTTAAGCTCCTACGAGCAGTACTTC. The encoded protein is CASGHGTDLSSYEQYF.

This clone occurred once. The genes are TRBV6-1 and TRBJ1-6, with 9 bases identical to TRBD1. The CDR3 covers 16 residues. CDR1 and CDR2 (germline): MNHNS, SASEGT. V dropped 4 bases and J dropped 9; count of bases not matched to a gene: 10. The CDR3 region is CASSVGVGQGFSPLHF. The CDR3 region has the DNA TGTGCCAGCAGTGTCGGTGTGGGACAGGGTTTTTCACCCCTCCACTTT.

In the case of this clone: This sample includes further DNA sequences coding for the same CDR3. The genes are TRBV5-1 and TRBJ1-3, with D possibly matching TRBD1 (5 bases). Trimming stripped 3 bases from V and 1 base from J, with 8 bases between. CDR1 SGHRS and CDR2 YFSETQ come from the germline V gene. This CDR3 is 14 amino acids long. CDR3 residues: CASSSEGSGNTIYF. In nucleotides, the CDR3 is TGCGCCAGCAGCTCGGAGGGGTCTGGAAACACCATATATTTT.

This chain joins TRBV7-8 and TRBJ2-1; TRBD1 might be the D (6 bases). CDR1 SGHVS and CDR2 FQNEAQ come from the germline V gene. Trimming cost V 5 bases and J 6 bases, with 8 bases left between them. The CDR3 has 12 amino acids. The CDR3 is CASSGGGNEQFF. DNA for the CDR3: TGTGCCAGCAGCGGGGGCGGCAATGAGCAGTTCTTC. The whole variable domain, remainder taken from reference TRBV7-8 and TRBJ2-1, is GAGVSQSPRYKVAKRGQDVALRCDPISGHVSLFWYQQALGQGPEFLTYFQNEAQLDKSGLPSDRFFAERPEGSVSTLKIQRTQQEDSAVYLCASSGGGNEQFFGPGTRLTVL.

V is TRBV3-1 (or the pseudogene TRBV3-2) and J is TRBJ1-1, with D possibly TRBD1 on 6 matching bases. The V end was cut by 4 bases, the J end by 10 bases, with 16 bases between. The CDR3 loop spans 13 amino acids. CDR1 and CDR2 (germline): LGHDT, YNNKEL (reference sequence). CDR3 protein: CASSPHDRGGAFF. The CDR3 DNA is TGTGCCAGCAGCCCCCATGATAGGGGGGGAGCTTTCTTT.

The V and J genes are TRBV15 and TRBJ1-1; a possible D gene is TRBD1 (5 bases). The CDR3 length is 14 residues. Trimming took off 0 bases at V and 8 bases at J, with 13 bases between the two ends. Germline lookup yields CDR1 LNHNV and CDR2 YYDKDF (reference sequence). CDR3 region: CATSRDKGAREAFF. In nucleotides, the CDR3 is TGTGCCACCAGCAGAGATAAAGGGGCTCGGGAAGCTTTCTTT. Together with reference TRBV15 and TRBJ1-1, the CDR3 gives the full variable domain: DAMVIQNPRYQVTQFGKPVTLSCSQTLNHNVMYWYQQKSSQAPKLLFHYYDKDFNNEADTPDNFQSRRPNTSFCFLDIRSPGLGDTAMYLCATSRDKGAREAFFGQGTRLTVV.

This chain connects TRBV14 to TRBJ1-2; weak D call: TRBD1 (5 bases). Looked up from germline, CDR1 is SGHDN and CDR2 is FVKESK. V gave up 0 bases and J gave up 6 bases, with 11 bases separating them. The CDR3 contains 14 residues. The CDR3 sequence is CASSQESTVNGYTF. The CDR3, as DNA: TGTGCCAGCAGCCAAGAATCGACAGTTAATGGCTACACCTTC.

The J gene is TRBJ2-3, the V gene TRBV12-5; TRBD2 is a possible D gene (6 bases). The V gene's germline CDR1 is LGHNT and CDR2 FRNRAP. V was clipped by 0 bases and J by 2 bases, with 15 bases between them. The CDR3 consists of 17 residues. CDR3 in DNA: TGTGCTAGTGGTTTGGTACGGATAGCGGACTTCACAGATACGCAGTATTTT. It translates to CASGLVRIADFTDTQYF.

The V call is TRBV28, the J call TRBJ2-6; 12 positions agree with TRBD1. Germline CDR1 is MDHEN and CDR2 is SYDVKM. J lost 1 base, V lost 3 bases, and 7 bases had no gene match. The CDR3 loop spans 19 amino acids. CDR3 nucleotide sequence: TGTGCCAGCAGTTTTCGGGACAGGGGGCGGGAGTCTGGGGCCAACGTCCTGACTTTC. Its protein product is CASSFRDRGRESGANVLTF.